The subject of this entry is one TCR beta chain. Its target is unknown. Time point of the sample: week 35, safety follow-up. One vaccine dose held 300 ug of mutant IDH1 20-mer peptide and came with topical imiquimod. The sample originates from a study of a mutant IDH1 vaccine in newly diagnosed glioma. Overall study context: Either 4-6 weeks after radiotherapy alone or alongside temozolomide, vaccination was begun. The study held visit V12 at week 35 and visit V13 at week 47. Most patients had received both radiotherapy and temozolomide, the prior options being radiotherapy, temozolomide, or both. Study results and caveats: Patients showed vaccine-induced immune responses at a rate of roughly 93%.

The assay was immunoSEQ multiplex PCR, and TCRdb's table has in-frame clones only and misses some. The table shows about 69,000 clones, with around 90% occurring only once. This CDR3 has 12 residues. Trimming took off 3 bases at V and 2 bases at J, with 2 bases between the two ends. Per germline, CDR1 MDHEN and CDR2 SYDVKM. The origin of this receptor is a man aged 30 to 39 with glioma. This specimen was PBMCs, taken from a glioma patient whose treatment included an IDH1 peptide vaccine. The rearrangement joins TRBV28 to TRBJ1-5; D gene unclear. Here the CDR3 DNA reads TGTGCCAGCAGTTTCGGCAATCAGCCCCAGCATTTT. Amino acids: CASSFGNQPQHF. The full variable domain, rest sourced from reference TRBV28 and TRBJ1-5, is DVKVTQSSRYLVKRTGEKVFLECVQDMDHENMFWYRQDPGLGLRLIYFSYDVKMKEKGDIPEGYSVSREKKERFSLILESASTNQTSMYLCASSFGNQPQHFGDGTRLSIL.